The sequence of this T cell receptor beta chain was determined in a study of T-cell memory formation after mild COVID-19. Points from the study as a whole: Within pre-infection memory, some responding clones were found, suggesting cross-reactive memory joined. Day 15 to 85 contracting clones showed balanced CD4/CD8; later expanders leaned CD4+.

The TCR alpha and TCR beta cDNA libraries, bearing sample barcodes and UMIs, were generated by 5'RACE using constant-segment primers. TCRdb used MiXCR to reprocess the 5' RACE reads, holding one entry per CDR3 protein. Of about 390,000 distinct CDR3 sequences in the sample, under 25% were seen once. Concerning this clonotype: Its specificity is not known.

V lost 3 bases, J lost 1 base, and 5 bases stayed unmatched. CDR1 and CDR2 (germline): SGHRS, YFSETQ. This CDR3 is 15 amino acids long. The J gene is TRBJ2-5, the V gene TRBV5-1; 8 positions agree with TRBD2. The TCR was taken from an adult woman who had mild COVID-19 (a few samples of this study predate the infection). Cell type and time point are not known. The sequenced material came from PBMCs or a T cell subset sorted from them (not recorded which). The DNA for the CDR3 is TGCGCCAGCAGCTATAGCGGGGCGCCCCAAGAGACCCAGTACTTC. Translation gives CASSYSGAPQETQYF.